This TCR beta chain was captured by sequencing in a study of blood T cell repertoires in COVID-19. Study overall: COVID-19 samples, acute and convalescent, were from the United States, Italy and Spain.

Original analysis: Amplification from reference gene primers served as the basis for estimated nucleated cell counts. Profiled with immunoSEQ multiplex PCR; TCRdb holds only in-frame clones, not every one. That table furnishes V, J and clone size, whereas the DNA furnished D and trimming. This sample has approximately 75,000 clones; 90% occur once, and the top ten carry about 7.1%. CDR1 and CDR2 from the germline V gene are PRHDT and FYEKMQ (reference sequence). Trimming cost V 5 bases and J 0 bases; bases outside gene matches: 9. There are 16 residues in the CDR3. The chain joins TRBV13 to TRBJ2-7, with 8 bases identical to TRBD1. The receptor was isolated from a human donor in a cohort sampled during active COVID-19. Sequenced sample: peripheral blood. CDR3 coding DNA: TGTGCCAGCAGCCCCCGGGACAGGCAATTCTCCTACGAGCAGTACTTC. As protein: CASSPRDRQFSYEQYF.